One and the same sample provided the 6 T cell receptor beta chains below, sequenced in a study of blood T cell repertoires in COVID-19. Produced via immunoSEQ multiplex PCR; TCRdb's table is partial and in-frame only. The sample has hundreds of thousands of clones; about 87% are singletons. The sequenced sample was PBMCs or T cells enriched from blood (not recorded which). Receptor source: a woman in her 50s who had recovered from COVID-19.

The gene calls are TRBV3-1 (or the pseudogene TRBV3-2) and TRBJ2-5, with a weak D call TRBD1 (5 bases). The V gene lost 7 bases and the J gene lost 3 bases, with 18 bases spanning the gap. CDR1 is LGHDT, CDR2 YNNKEL, per germline (reference sequence). CDR3 length equals 15 residues. CDR3 residues: CASTPLGQGKETQYF. CDR3 DNA sequence: TGTGCCAGCACCCCCTTGGGGCAGGGCAAAGAGACCCAGTACTTC.

This clone was counted at least ten times. V usage is TRBV27 and J usage is TRBJ2-2; no reliable D call. Germline lookup yields CDR1 MNHEY and CDR2 SMNVEV (reference sequence). The CDR3 sequence is 12 residues long. V lost 7 bases to trimming and J lost 7 bases, with 10 bases between them. CDR3 bases: TGTGCCAGCAAGATGTCAGGCGGGGAGCTGTTTTTT. It codes for CASKMSGGELFF.

The chain joins TRBV7-2 to TRBJ2-7; D is perhaps TRBD1 (6 bases). CDR1 and CDR2 (germline): SGHTA, FQGNSA. Trimming pared 1 base from V and 0 bases from J, leaving 13 bases between. The CDR3 is 16 residues long. CDR3 in amino acids: CASSLGFPDSSYEQYF. The CDR3 bases are TGTGCCAGCAGCTTAGGATTCCCGGACAGCTCCTACGAGCAGTACTTC.

The J gene is TRBJ2-3, the V gene TRBV6-4; 8 bases fit TRBD2. Trimming at V came to 4 bases and at J to 0 bases, leaving 3 bases not matched to a gene. Germline assignment: CDR1 MRHNA and CDR2 SNTAGT. CDR3 length: 15 amino acids. The CDR3 loop reads CASSAASGSTDTQYF. CDR3 sequence (DNA): TGTGCCAGCAGTGCTGCTAGCGGGAGCACAGATACGCAGTATTTT.

This chain connects TRBV2 to TRBJ2-7; 8 bases are a match to TRBD1. From germline, CDR1 is SNHLY and CDR2 FYNNEI. This CDR3 contains 14 residues. Losses at the gene ends were 2 bases for V and 2 bases for J; bases not matched to a gene: 2. Here the CDR3 reads CASSENRGAYEQYF. CDR3 sequence (DNA): TGTGCCAGCAGTGAAAACAGGGGGGCCTACGAGCAGTACTTC.

This chain joins TRBV5-1 and TRBJ2-1; possibly TRBD2 for D (6 bases). Trimming left V 4 bases short and J 8 bases short, with 19 bases between. Per germline, CDR1 SGHRS and CDR2 YFSETQ. The CDR3 is 15 residues long. The DNA of the CDR3 is TGCGCCAGCAGCCCGGACGGTGCGGGATGGGATGAGCAGTTCTTC. Translated, it gives CASSPDGAGWDEQFF.